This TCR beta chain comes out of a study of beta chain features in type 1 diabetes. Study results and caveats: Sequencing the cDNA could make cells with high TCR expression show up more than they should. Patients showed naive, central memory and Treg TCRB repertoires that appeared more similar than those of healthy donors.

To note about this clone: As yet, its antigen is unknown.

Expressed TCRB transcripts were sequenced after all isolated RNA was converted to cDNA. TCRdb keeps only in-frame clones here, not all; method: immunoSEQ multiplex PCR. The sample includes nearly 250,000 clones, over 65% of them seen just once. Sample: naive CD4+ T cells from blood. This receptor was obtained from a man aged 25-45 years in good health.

The DNA of the CDR3 is TGTGCCAGCAGCCAAGACAGGGGGGCTACCTACGAGCAGTACTTC. Translated: CASSQDRGATYEQYF. V usage is TRBV5-4 and J usage is TRBJ2-7, with 9 bases that match TRBD1. The CDR3 spans 15 residues. V gave up 4 bases and J gave up 2 bases; unmatched junction bases: 7. Germline V gives CDR1 SGHNT, CDR2 YYREEE (reference sequence).